This T cell receptor (beta chain) originates from a study of T cell changes during pregnancy in multiple sclerosis. Germline CDR1 reads LGHNA; CDR2 reads YSLEER. CDR3 length: 13 residues. The V and J ends lost 5 bases and 2 bases respectively, with 9 bases between them. Sequenced by immunoSEQ multiplex PCR; TCRdb stores in-frame clones only, minus some. The table lists some 70,000 clones, approximately 92% of them singletons. The receptor's source is a female donor in good health, enrolled as a control in a pregnancy study. The sample was CD8+ T cells from peripheral blood mononuclear cells, taken in the third trimester of pregnancy. The chain uses TRBV4-3 and TRBJ1-2; tentative D call: TRBD1 (6 bases). This CDR3 is CASSDGQNYGYTF. The CDR3 DNA is TGCGCCAGCAGCGATGGACAGAACTATGGCTACACCTTC.